The 23 T cell receptor beta chains reported below all come from one sample, sequenced in a study of identifying expanded T cells in peripheral blood. Measured with immunoSEQ multiplex PCR; TCRdb has only the in-frame clones, and not every one. Here the sample spans 84,000 or so clones, roughly 90% being singletons. Sequencing was done on a sample of blood. All receptors derive from a person aged 18 to 75 in good health.

The rearrangement joins TRBV19 to TRBJ1-1; 7 bases match TRBD1. Per the germline V gene, CDR1 is LNHDA and CDR2 is SQIVND (reference sequence). The CDR3 spans 17 residues. V lost 4 bases to trimming and J lost 0 bases; unmatched junction nucleotides: 11. The CDR3 coding sequence is TGTGCCAGTAGTACCCCCCAGGGGGGGCCGTTGAACACTGAAGCTTTCTTT. It codes for CASSTPQGGPLNTEAFF. The full variable domain, rest sourced from reference TRBV19 and TRBJ1-1, is DGGITQSPKYLFRKEGQNVTLSCEQNLNHDAMYWYRQDPGQGLRLIYYSQIVNDFQKGDIAEGYSVSREKKESFPLTVTSAQKNPTAFYLCASSTPQGGPLNTEAFFGQGTRLTVV.

The rearrangement uses TRBV6-1 and TRBJ1-3, with a possible D match to TRBD1 (6 bases). This CDR3 region has 14 residues. CDR1 is MNHNS, CDR2 SASEGT, per germline. V was cut by 6 bases and J by 4 bases, with 13 bases left in between. The CDR3 sequence is CASSKGGFGNTIYF. The CDR3 DNA sequence: TGTGCCAGCAGCAAAGGGGGATTCGGAAACACCATATATTTT.

The chain employs TRBV25-1 and TRBJ1-5; D uncertain. The V gene lost 3 bases and the J gene lost 4 bases, with 7 bases spanning the gap. Per germline, CDR1 MGHDK and CDR2 SYGVNS. CDR3 length: 13 amino acids. The CDR3: CASSDKGNQPQHF. The CDR3 bases are TGTGCCAGCAGTGATAAGGGTAATCAGCCCCAGCATTTT. Full variable domain (rest looked up from reference TRBV25-1 and TRBJ1-5): EADIYQTPRYLVIGTGKKITLECSQTMGHDKMYWYQQDPGMELHLIHYSYGVNSTEKGDLSSESTVSRIRTEHFPLTLESARPSHTSQYLCASSDKGNQPQHFGDGTRLSIL.

The chain uses TRBV6-6 and TRBJ2-5, with D possibly TRBD1 on 5 matching bases. The CDR3 has 14 residues. The germline V gene has CDR1 MNHNY and CDR2 SVGAGI (reference sequence). Trimming pared 6 bases from V and 1 base from J, leaving 12 bases between. The CDR3 DNA sequence: TGTGCCAGCAGACTCACAGGTCCCCAAGAGACCCAGTACTTC. Residues: CASRLTGPQETQYF.

Points on this clone: The junction shows a germline mismatch at one end, possibly a read error. This chain uses TRBV7-2 with TRBJ1-2; 7 bases are shared with TRBD1. The CDR3 is 13 residues long. Germline CDR1 is SGHTA and CDR2 is FQGNSA. Here the CDR3 reads CASSLESSGTAIF. CDR3 bases: TGTGCCAGCAGCTTAGAGAGTTCCGGGACAGCGATCTTC.

The chain has TRBV7-2 and TRBJ1-2; TRBD1 aligns across 8 bases. This CDR3 is 14 amino acids long. Trimming took 5 bases from V and 8 from J; bases not matched to a gene: 10. CDR1 is SGHTA, CDR2 FQGNSA, per germline. In DNA, the CDR3 is TGTGCCAGCAGCCCCGGGACAGGCCGCGGGGGCTACACCTTC. Its protein product is CASSPGTGRGGYTF.

V and J are TRBV5-1 and TRBJ1-1; possibly TRBD1 for D (5 bases). Germline values: CDR1 SGHRS, CDR2 YFSETQ. The CDR3 has 15 residues. With 3 bases removed from V and 8 bases from J, the gap between germline ends came to 20 bases. The CDR3 is CASSYLTGSSIEAFF. The CDR3 DNA reads TGCGCCAGCAGCTATCTCACAGGATCCTCAATCGAAGCTTTCTTT.

J is TRBJ2-7 and V is TRBV5-4; D is perhaps TRBD2 (5 bases). V was clipped by 4 bases and J by 5 bases, with 22 bases between them. Germline values: CDR1 SGHNT, CDR2 YYREEE (reference sequence). The CDR3 extends over 16 amino acids. CDR3 protein: CASSLNGPYSRDEQYF. The CDR3 coding sequence is TGTGCCAGCAGCCTGAATGGACCATATTCGAGGGACGAGCAGTACTTC.

This chain connects TRBV11-2 to TRBJ2-7, with 11 bases that match TRBD2. The germline V gene encodes CDR1 SGHAT and CDR2 FQNNGV. V shed 5 bases, J shed 4 bases, and the junction held 1 base outside the gene matches. This CDR3 comprises 13 residues. The CDR3 DNA reads TGTGCCAGCAGCGGGACTAGCGGTTACGAGCAGTACTTC. It specifies CASSGTSGYEQYF.

The gene calls are TRBV5-1 and TRBJ2-6; the D is unclear. V shed 0 bases and J shed 2 bases, with 9 bases lying between them. CDR3 length: 16 amino acids. CDR1 SGHRS and CDR2 YFSETQ come from the germline V gene. The CDR3 sequence is CASSLAVGAGANVLTF. Here the CDR3 DNA reads TGCGCCAGCAGCTTGGCCGTTGGGGCTGGGGCCAACGTCCTGACTTTC.

The count of this clone is one. The chain employs TRBV11-1 and TRBJ2-3, with 8 positions matching TRBD1. The CDR3 consists of 15 residues. J lost 0 bases, V lost 5 bases, and 4 bases had no gene match. Germline V gene data show CDR1 as SGHAT and CDR2 as FQDESV (reference sequence). This chain's CDR3 is CASSRRTGSTDTQYF. In DNA form, the CDR3 reads TGTGCCAGCAGCCGCCGGACAGGGAGCACAGATACGCAGTATTTT.

This clone was recorded a few times. The J gene is TRBJ1-1, the V gene TRBV9; unclear D gene. The germline V and J ends were trimmed by 4 bases and 7 bases, with 11 bases remaining between them. The germline CDR1 and CDR2 sequences are SGDLS and YYNGEE. The CDR3 runs to 12 residues. In DNA form, the CDR3 reads TGTGCCAGCAGCTCGGGTGGAGGTGAAGCTTTCTTT. Its protein product is CASSSGGGEAFF.

The chain has TRBV30 and TRBJ1-1; a possible D gene is TRBD1 (5 bases). Germline-derived CDR1 and CDR2 are GTSNPN and SVGIG (reference sequence). The CDR3 runs 13 residues. V was trimmed by 1 base and J by 0 bases, leaving 6 bases between them. The CDR3 region is CAWSGQLNTEAFF. The CDR3 coding sequence is TGTGCCTGGAGTGGACAGTTGAACACTGAAGCTTTCTTT.

This chain connects TRBV6-5 to TRBJ1-1; no reliable D call. CDR3 length equals 15 residues. V lost 2 bases and J 0 bases, leaving 10 bases between the germline ends. The germline CDR1 and CDR2 sequences are MNHEY and SVGAGI. This chain's CDR3 is CASSYGGRLNTEAFF. The DNA for the CDR3 is TGTGCCAGCAGTTACGGAGGGAGATTGAACACTGAAGCTTTCTTT.

For the CDR3, the DNA is TGTGCCAGCTCACCTGCGGACTGGAGAAGAAACACTGAAGCTTTCTTT. The encoded protein is CASSPADWRRNTEAFF. The chain joins TRBV18 to TRBJ1-1; no firm D call. V lost 3 bases and J 2 bases, leaving 16 bases between the germline ends. CDR3 size: 16 residues. Looked up from germline, CDR1 is KGHSH and CDR2 is LQKENI.

J is TRBJ2-7 and V is TRBV19; perhaps TRBD2 as D (5 bases). CDR3 length: 15 residues. Trimming stripped 4 bases from V and 4 bases from J, with 17 bases between. CDR1 is LNHDA, CDR2 SQIVND, per germline (reference sequence). The CDR3 protein is CASSRAGLREYEQYF. CDR3 DNA sequence: TGTGCCAGTAGTAGGGCTGGACTTCGGGAATACGAGCAGTACTTC.

The J gene is TRBJ2-3, the V gene TRBV4-1; 8 nucleotides align to TRBD2. V lost 4 bases and J lost 8; bases outside the gene matches: 14. This CDR3 is 16 amino acids long. The germline CDR1 and CDR2 sequences are MGHRA and YSYEKL. CDR3 loop: CASSRTGLDLPGTQYF. In nucleotides, the CDR3 is TGCGCCAGCAGCCGGACGGGACTAGACCTCCCGGGTACGCAGTATTTT.

This rearrangement joins TRBV5-6 to TRBJ1-4; no firm D call. The CDR3 spans 15 residues. The ends were cut back, 0 bases at V and 7 bases at J, with 13 bases in the middle. From germline, CDR1 is SGHDT and CDR2 YYEEEE. In nucleotides, the CDR3 is TGTGCCAGCAGCTTGGGGTTGGGGTTCGGTGAAAAACTGTTTTTT. Translation gives CASSLGLGFGEKLFF.

This clone was found once. The chain uses TRBV5-1 and TRBJ2-1; TRBD1 or TRBD2 may be the D gene (5 bases each). This CDR3 spans 15 amino acids. Germline V gene data show CDR1 as SGHRS and CDR2 as YFSETQ. Trimming took off 1 base at V and 0 bases at J, with 8 bases between the two ends. CDR3 sequence: CASSLMGDSYNEQFF. The DNA for the CDR3 is TGCGCCAGCAGCTTGATGGGGGACTCCTACAATGAGCAGTTCTTC.

This rearrangement joins TRBV5-1 to TRBJ2-1; 13 bases are shared with TRBD2. Germline CDR1 and CDR2: SGHRS and YFSETQ. Trimming removed 4 bases from V and 7 bases from J; junction bases left unmatched: 8. This CDR3 region has 16 residues. The CDR3 here is CASSMTSGGTENEQFF. DNA of the CDR3: TGCGCCAGCAGCATGACTAGCGGGGGGACGGAAAATGAGCAGTTCTTC.

The rearrangement uses TRBV19 and TRBJ1-1, with D unresolved. Deletions cut 3 bases from V and 6 bases from J, with 14 bases between. Germline CDR1 LNHDA, CDR2 SQIVND (reference sequence). The CDR3 covers 14 residues. CDR3 residues: CASSIGEGRPEAFF. The CDR3 nucleotides read TGTGCCAGTAGTATTGGGGAGGGTCGGCCTGAAGCTTTCTTT.

The chain couples TRBV19 to TRBJ1-1; D unclear. V gave up 3 bases and J gave up 3 bases, with 23 bases separating them. The CDR3 extends over 18 amino acids. Germline lookup yields CDR1 LNHDA and CDR2 SQIVND (reference sequence). This CDR3 is CASSMRYSRATPDTEAFF. The CDR3 DNA is TGTGCCAGTAGTATGAGATACAGCCGGGCCACTCCGGACACTGAAGCTTTCTTT.

This sequence joins TRBV19 and TRBJ1-2; D unclear. The CDR3 has 15 residues. V lost 3 bases and J lost 4, with 15 bases in between. Germline V gene lookup returns CDR1 LNHDA and CDR2 SQIVND (reference sequence). CDR3 DNA sequence: TGTGCCAGTAGTATGGGCCAGCATATTCCCTATGGCTACACCTTC. Translating gives CASSMGQHIPYGYTF.